This T cell receptor (beta chain) stems from a study of yellow fever vaccine responses in identical twins. This clonotype showed up just a few times. The antigen remains unidentified. Notes on the study in general: Twins' vaccine T cell responses were reported to seem partly convergent and partly personalized.

One entry per CDR3 protein, called by TCRdb with MiXCR from the RT-PCR reads. The table shows around 2,200 distinct CDR3 sequences, with 32% occurring only once. Germline V gene data show CDR1 as DFQATT and CDR2 as SNEGSKA (reference sequence). V shed 6 bases, J shed 3 bases, and the junction held 5 bases outside the gene matches. The CDR3 extends over 13 amino acids. The chain uses TRBV20-1 and TRBJ2-1; 7 bases are shared with TRBD1. This TCR was sampled from a woman aged 18 to 35 who received the yellow fever vaccine. The specimen comprised T cells from blood (PBMCs), unsorted or a sorted subset (not recorded which), sampled before or after yellow fever vaccination (not recorded which). The CDR3 DNA reads as TGCAGTGCCTTCCGGGACAGCTACAATGAGCAGTTCTTC. Encoded protein: CSAFRDSYNEQFF.